This T cell receptor (beta chain) was sequenced for a study of cytomegalovirus exposure and HLA in healthy donors. Study details: Earlier, fewer than 140 million unique TCR beta sequences were recovered from around 200 million T cells by an analysis. General observations from the study: Researchers reported from a later analysis that most CMV-associated TCR beta chains appeared HLA-restricted. Previous analysis showed most TCR beta V segments were productive about 87% or about 30% of the time.

PCR used 60 Vbeta primers and 13 Jbeta primers. The method was immunoSEQ multiplex PCR; TCRdb's version includes in-frame clones alone and lacks a portion of them. The repertoire holds fewer than 200,000 clones, with less than 85% as singletons. In regard to this clone: Its antigen is unidentified.

Germline CDR1 is SNHLY and CDR2 is FYNNEI. Trimming left V 1 base short and J 2 bases short, with 10 bases between. This CDR3 has 15 residues. Every donor was a healthy person donating bone marrow. This sequence joins TRBV2 and TRBJ2-3, with D unclear. The sequence came from a male donor in good health and CMV-seronegative. Sequenced input: PBMCs. As DNA, the CDR3 is TGTGCCAGCAGTGAAGTCCAGCGCCCCACAGATACGCAGTATTTT. This codes for CASSEVQRPTDTQYF.